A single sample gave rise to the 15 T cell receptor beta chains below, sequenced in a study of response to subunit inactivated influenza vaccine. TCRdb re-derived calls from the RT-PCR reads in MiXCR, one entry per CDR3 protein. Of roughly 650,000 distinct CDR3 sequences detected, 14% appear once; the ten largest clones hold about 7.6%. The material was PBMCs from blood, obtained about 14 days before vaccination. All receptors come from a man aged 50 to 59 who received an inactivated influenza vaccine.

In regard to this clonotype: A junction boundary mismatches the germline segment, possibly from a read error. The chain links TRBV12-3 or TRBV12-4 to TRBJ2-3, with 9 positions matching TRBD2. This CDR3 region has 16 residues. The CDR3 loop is CDSSLLASGDTDTQYF. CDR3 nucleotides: TGTGACAGCAGTTTATTGGCTAGCGGGGACACAGATACGCAGTATTTT.

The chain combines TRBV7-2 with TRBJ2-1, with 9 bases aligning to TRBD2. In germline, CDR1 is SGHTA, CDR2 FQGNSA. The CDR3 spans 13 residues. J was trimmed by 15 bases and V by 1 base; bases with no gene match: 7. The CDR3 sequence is CASSLVGSGRTFF. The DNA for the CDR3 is TGTGCCAGCAGCTTAGTTGGCAGCGGGAGGACGTTCTTC.

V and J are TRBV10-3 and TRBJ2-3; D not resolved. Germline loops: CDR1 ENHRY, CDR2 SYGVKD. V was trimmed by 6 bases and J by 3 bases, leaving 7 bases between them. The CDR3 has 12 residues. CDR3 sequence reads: CAIRQDTDTQYF. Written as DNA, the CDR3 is TGTGCCATCAGGCAAGATACAGATACGCAGTATTTT.

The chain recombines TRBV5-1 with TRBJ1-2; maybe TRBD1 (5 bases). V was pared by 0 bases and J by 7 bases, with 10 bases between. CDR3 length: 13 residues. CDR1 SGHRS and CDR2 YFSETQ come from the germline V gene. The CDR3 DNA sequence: TGCGCCAGCAGCTTGGTGGAGGGGACTGGCTACACCTTC. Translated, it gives CASSLVEGTGYTF.

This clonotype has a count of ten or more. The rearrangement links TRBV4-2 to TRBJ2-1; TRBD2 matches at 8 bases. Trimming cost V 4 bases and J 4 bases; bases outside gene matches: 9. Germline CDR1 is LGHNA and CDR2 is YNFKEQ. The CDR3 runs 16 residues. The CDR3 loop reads CASSPSAGGGYNEQFF. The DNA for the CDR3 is TGTGCCAGCAGCCCCTCTGCGGGAGGTGGGTACAATGAGCAGTTCTTC.

The CDR3 protein is CASTPRQLRGETQYF. In DNA form, the CDR3 reads TGTGCCAGCACCCCCCGCCAGCTCAGAGGAGAGACCCAGTACTTC. The V and J genes are TRBV28 and TRBJ2-5, with unresolved D. This CDR3 has 15 residues. V gave up 7 bases and J gave up 4 bases, with 19 bases separating them. Looked up from germline, CDR1 is MDHEN and CDR2 is SYDVKM.

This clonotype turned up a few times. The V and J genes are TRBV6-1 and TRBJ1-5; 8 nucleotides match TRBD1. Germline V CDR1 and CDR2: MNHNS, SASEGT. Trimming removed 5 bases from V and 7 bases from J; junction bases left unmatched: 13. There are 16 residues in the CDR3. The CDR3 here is CASSKKQGEAGQPQHF. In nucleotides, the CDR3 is TGTGCCAGCAGTAAAAAACAGGGGGAGGCGGGCCAGCCCCAGCATTTT.

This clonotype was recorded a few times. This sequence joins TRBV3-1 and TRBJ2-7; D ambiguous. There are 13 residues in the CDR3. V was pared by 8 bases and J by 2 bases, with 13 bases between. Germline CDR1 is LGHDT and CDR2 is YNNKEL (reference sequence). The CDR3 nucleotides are TGTGCCAGCTACCAGGCAGGTACCTACGAGCAGTACTTC. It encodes CASYQAGTYEQYF.

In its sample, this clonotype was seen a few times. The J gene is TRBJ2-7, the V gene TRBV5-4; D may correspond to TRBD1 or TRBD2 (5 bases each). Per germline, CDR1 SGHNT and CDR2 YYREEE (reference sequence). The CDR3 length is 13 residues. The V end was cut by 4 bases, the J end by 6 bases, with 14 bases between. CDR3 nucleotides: TGTGCCAGCAGCGGGGGAAGAGTAGGCGAGCAGTACTTC. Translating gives CASSGGRVGEQYF.

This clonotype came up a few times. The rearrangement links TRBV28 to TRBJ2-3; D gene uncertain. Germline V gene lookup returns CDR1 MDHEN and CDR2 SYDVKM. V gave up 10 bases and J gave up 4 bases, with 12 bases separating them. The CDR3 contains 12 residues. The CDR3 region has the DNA TGTGCCACCCTCCGAGGATCAGATACGCAGTATTTT. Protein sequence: CATLRGSDTQYF.

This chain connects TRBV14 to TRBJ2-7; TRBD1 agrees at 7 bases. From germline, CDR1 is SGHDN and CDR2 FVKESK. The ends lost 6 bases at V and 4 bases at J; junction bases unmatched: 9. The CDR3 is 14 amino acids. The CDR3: CASSSPDRRYEQYF. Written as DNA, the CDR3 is TGTGCCAGCAGTTCACCGGACAGGCGGTACGAGCAGTACTTC.

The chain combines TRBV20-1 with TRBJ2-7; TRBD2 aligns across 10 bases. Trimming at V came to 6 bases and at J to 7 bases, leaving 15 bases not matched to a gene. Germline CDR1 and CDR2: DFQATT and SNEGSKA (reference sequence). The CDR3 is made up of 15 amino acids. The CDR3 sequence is CSAPPAGGPIGEQYF. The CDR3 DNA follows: TGCAGTGCCCCACCAGCGGGAGGGCCTATTGGAGAGCAGTACTTC.

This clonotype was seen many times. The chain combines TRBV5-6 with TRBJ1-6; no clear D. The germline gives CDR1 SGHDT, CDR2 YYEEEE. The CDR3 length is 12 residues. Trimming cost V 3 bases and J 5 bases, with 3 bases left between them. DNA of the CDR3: TGTGCCAGCAGCTCGGATAATTCACCCCTCCACTTT. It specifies CASSSDNSPLHF.

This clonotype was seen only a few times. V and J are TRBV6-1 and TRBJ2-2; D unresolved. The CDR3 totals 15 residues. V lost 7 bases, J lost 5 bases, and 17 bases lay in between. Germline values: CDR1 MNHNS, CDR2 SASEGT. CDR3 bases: TGTGCCAGCACGACGAGGACGACTTCTACCGGGGAGCTGTTTTTT. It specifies CASTTRTTSTGELFF.

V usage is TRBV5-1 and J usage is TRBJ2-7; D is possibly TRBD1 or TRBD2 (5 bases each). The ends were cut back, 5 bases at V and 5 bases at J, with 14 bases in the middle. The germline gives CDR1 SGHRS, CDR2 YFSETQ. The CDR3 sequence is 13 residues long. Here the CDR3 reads CASRRGRGNEQYF. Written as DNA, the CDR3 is TGCGCCAGCAGGAGGGGAAGGGGCAACGAGCAGTACTTC.